These 27 T cell receptor beta chains came from one sample sequenced in a study of shared clonotypes between healthy human individuals (dated by TCRdb to 2020 to 2021). The receptor library was made with the immunoSEQ multiplex PCR assay. In TCRdb, the immuneACCESS table is reduced to in-frame sequences with V and J assigned. These tables do not hold every clone; where another copy was compared, an unresolved V gene accounts for under half, and the others remain unexplained. The sample records 780,000 or so clones, roughly 72% of which are singletons. 1.8% of the sample is in the top ten clones. The sample comprised memory CD4+ T cells sorted from blood. The sample's cell subset or site label is to be understood as: CD45RA-negative fraction. These receptor sequences come from a woman in her 30s in good health.

CDR3 sequence (DNA): TGTGCCAGCAGCGTAATGGGCGGGATAACAGATACGCAGTATTTT. Residues: CASSVMGGITDTQYF. The chain has TRBV9 and TRBJ2-3; the D gene is possibly TRBD2 (6 bases). V shed 1 base and J shed 3 bases, with 12 bases lying between them. Germline V lookup: CDR1 SGDLS, CDR2 YYNGEE. The CDR3 has 15 residues.

V is TRBV5-1 and J is TRBJ2-1, with 10 bases aligning to TRBD2. Germline CDR1 is SGHRS and CDR2 is YFSETQ. This CDR3 is built from 14 residues. Germline trimming cut 0 bases from V and 8 bases from J; bases unmatched to any gene: 2. The CDR3 is CASSLVLAGYEQFF. In DNA, the CDR3 is TGCGCCAGCAGCTTGGTACTAGCGGGATATGAGCAGTTCTTC.

The V and J genes are TRBV11-2 and TRBJ2-3; D call uncertain. The CDR3 totals 14 residues. Trimming shortened V by 3 bases and J by 0 bases, and 7 bases separated the two germline ends. Germline V lookup: CDR1 SGHAT, CDR2 FQNNGV. The CDR3, as DNA: TGTGCCAGCAGCTTGAGTCACAGCACAGATACGCAGTATTTT. It specifies CASSLSHSTDTQYF.

The chain carries TRBV5-1 and TRBJ2-7; 8 bases are shared with TRBD1. In germline, CDR1 is SGHRS, CDR2 YFSETQ. Trimming took 4 bases from V and 6 from J; bases not matched to a gene: 15. This CDR3 has 16 amino acids. Here the CDR3 DNA reads TGCGCCAGCAGCCCCTCGGGAACAGGGGGATTACGCGAGCAGTACTTC. Its translation: CASSPSGTGGLREQYF.

This chain links TRBV5-8 with TRBJ1-4; no clear D. Trimming took off 4 bases at V and 7 bases at J, with 17 bases between the two ends. The CDR3 is 15 residues long. Germline V gives CDR1 SGHTS, CDR2 YDEGEE. In nucleotides, the CDR3 is TGTGCCAGCAGCCCGCGCCGGCAAATGATTGAAAAACTGTTTTTT. This encodes CASSPRRQMIEKLFF.

This clone occurred once. The rearrangement joins TRBV6-5 to TRBJ1-5, with TRBD1 identical over 8 bases. Germline CDR1 MNHEY, CDR2 SVGAGI. There are 14 residues in the CDR3. J gave up 6 bases and V 2 bases, and 3 bases lay outside the gene matches. In nucleotides, the CDR3 is TGTGCCAGCAGTTACGCCCAGGGGGCTCAGCCCCAGCATTTT. Translation gives CASSYAQGAQPQHF.

The V call is TRBV4-1, the J call TRBJ1-1; D is unresolved. Germline loops: CDR1 MGHRA, CDR2 YSYEKL. The V and J ends lost 0 bases and 0 bases respectively, with 8 bases between them. CDR3 length: 15 amino acids. The CDR3 loop is CASSQDRTVNTEAFF. CDR3 DNA sequence: TGCGCCAGCAGCCAAGACAGAACCGTGAACACTGAAGCTTTCTTT.

The chain uses TRBV15 and TRBJ2-7, with 11 bases matching TRBD1. J was trimmed by 5 bases and V by 0 bases; bases with no gene match: 3. Germline CDR1 LNHNV, CDR2 YYDKDF (reference sequence). The CDR3 extends over 15 amino acids. The CDR3 reads CATSRDGTGGDEQYF. The CDR3 DNA is TGTGCCACCAGCAGAGACGGGACAGGGGGAGACGAGCAGTACTTC. Full variable domain (remainder filled in from reference TRBV15 and TRBJ2-7): DAMVIQNPRYQVTQFGKPVTLSCSQTLNHNVMYWYQQKSSQAPKLLFHYYDKDFNNEADTPDNFQSRRPNTSFCFLDIRSPGLGDTAMYLCATSRDGTGGDEQYFGPGTRLTVT.

The V gene is TRBV19, the J gene TRBJ1-4; 7 nucleotides match TRBD1. Looked up from germline, CDR1 is LNHDA and CDR2 is SQIVND (reference sequence). With 4 bases clipped from V and 0 bases from J, the junction kept 2 bases outside the gene matches. This CDR3 has 15 amino acids. CDR3 sequence reads: CASSTTGATNEKLFF. Here the CDR3 DNA reads TGTGCCAGTAGTACTACAGGGGCAACTAATGAAAAACTGTTTTTT. The full variable domain, its missing parts supplied by reference TRBV19 and TRBJ1-4, is DGGITQSPKYLFRKEGQNVTLSCEQNLNHDAMYWYRQDPGQGLRLIYYSQIVNDFQKGDIAEGYSVSREKKESFPLTVTSAQKNPTAFYLCASSTTGATNEKLFFGSGTQLSVL.

The sample holds a few counts of this clone. A much bigger clone sits one base away, suggesting this may be a read error. Other DNA sequences of this sample code for an identical CDR3. This rearrangement joins TRBV20-1 to TRBJ2-5; no reliable D call. The CDR3 is 10 residues long. Deletions cut 3 bases from V and 5 bases from J, with 4 bases between. Germline CDR1 DFQATT, CDR2 SNEGSKA (reference sequence). CDR3: CSARRETQYF. The CDR3 DNA reads as TGCAGTGCTAGGAGGGAGACCCAGTACTTC.

V usage is TRBV28 and J usage is TRBJ1-6; a weak D match, TRBD1 (5 bases). The CDR3 runs 15 residues. Trimming pared 7 bases from V and 10 bases from J, leaving 20 bases between. Germline CDR1 reads MDHEN; CDR2 reads SYDVKM. The CDR3 DNA is TGTGCCAGCACCACCCCGCAGGGACTGAACTCACCCCTCCACTTT. Residues: CASTTPQGLNSPLHF.

This rearrangement joins TRBV11-2 to TRBJ1-5; the match to TRBD1 covers 9 bases. CDR3 size: 15 residues. J was trimmed by 3 bases and V by 4 bases; bases with no gene match: 4. Per the germline V gene, CDR1 is SGHAT and CDR2 is FQNNGV. CDR3 region: CASSSGQGANQPQHF. The CDR3 DNA is TGTGCCAGCAGCTCGGGACAGGGCGCCAATCAGCCCCAGCATTTT.

The V gene is TRBV5-1, the J gene TRBJ2-7, with 7 bases identical to TRBD2. This CDR3 is built from 15 residues. Germline CDR1 and CDR2: SGHRS and YFSETQ. With V trimmed by 4 bases and J by 7 bases, 14 bases remained unmatched. The CDR3: CASSPQASGIGEQYF. The CDR3 nucleotides read TGCGCCAGCAGCCCCCAGGCCAGCGGGATTGGTGAGCAGTACTTC. Based on the CDR3 plus reference TRBV5-1 and TRBJ2-7, the full variable domain is KAGVTQTPRYLIKTRGQQVTLSCSPISGHRSVSWYQQTPGQGLQFLFEYFSETQRNKGNFPGRFSGRQFSNSRSEMNVSTLELGDSALYLCASSPQASGIGEQYFGPGTRLTVT.

The genes are TRBV4-1 and TRBJ1-2, with D uncertain. The CDR3 has 13 residues. Germline values: CDR1 MGHRA, CDR2 YSYEKL. The V end lost 2 bases, the J end lost 3 bases, and 7 bases lay between the germline ends. For the CDR3, the DNA is TGCGCCAGCAGCCAAACCCGGGACTATGGCTACACCTTC. Its protein product is CASSQTRDYGYTF.

The chain is built from TRBV25-1 and TRBJ1-1, with D uncertain. There are 14 residues in the CDR3. Per germline, CDR1 MGHDK and CDR2 SYGVNS. V was pared by 6 bases and J by 1 base, with 12 bases between. DNA of the CDR3: TGTGCCAGCAGGGCCCTCGGGCAGAACACTGAAGCTTTCTTT. This sequence encodes CASRALGQNTEAFF.

The V gene is TRBV10-1, the J gene TRBJ1-1; possible D gene TRBD1, 5 bases. V lost 6 bases and J 1 base, leaving 9 bases between the germline ends. The CDR3 covers 13 residues. Germline V gene sequence: CDR1 WNHNN, CDR2 SYGVQD (reference sequence). For the CDR3, the DNA is TGCGCCAGCAGCGGACACCAGAACACTGAAGCTTTCTTT. Its protein is CASSGHQNTEAFF.

This chain connects TRBV5-4 to TRBJ1-1, with D perhaps TRBD1 (5 bases). The CDR3 extends over 16 amino acids. Trimming pared 4 bases from V and 2 bases from J, leaving 18 bases between. The V gene's germline CDR1 is SGHNT and CDR2 YYREEE (reference sequence). The CDR3 protein is CASSGGRGQVNTEAFF. Written as DNA, the CDR3 is TGTGCCAGCAGCGGGGGACGGGGTCAAGTTAACACTGAAGCTTTCTTT.

The V and J genes are TRBV6-1 and TRBJ1-3; D unclear. The V end lost 5 bases, the J end lost 0 bases, and 8 bases lay between the germline ends. The CDR3 has 14 amino acids. Per the germline V gene, CDR1 is MNHNS and CDR2 is SASEGT. CDR3 residues: CASSLQDSGNTIYF. CDR3 nucleotides: TGTGCCAGCAGTCTACAAGACTCTGGAAACACCATATATTTT.

This clone showed up just a few times. This sample also contains other DNA sequences that code for the same CDR3. The chain links TRBV7-9 to TRBJ1-3; 9 bases are shared with TRBD1. The junction had 6 bases not matched to a gene; V was cut back by 3 bases and J by 0 bases. The CDR3 is 17 amino acids. CDR1 and CDR2 (germline): SEHNR, FQNEAQ (reference sequence). CDR3 amino acids: CASSLGQGGFSGNTIYF. The CDR3, as DNA: TGTGCCAGCAGCTTGGGACAGGGAGGCTTCTCTGGAAACACCATATATTTT.

The gene calls are TRBV5-6 and TRBJ1-3; D uncertain. The CDR3 runs 14 residues. The V and J ends lost 7 bases and 0 bases respectively, with 11 bases between them. In germline, CDR1 is SGHDT, CDR2 YYEEEE. The CDR3 spells CASQALDSGNTIYF. CDR3 coding DNA: TGTGCCAGCCAAGCGTTAGACTCTGGAAACACCATATATTTT.

This chain uses TRBV25-1 with TRBJ2-1, with 8 bases identical to TRBD2. The J segment lost 7 bases and the V segment lost 3 bases, leaving 5 bases of the junction unmatched. The germline V gene has CDR1 MGHDK and CDR2 SYGVNS. The length of the CDR3 is 14 residues. The CDR3: CASSEKERENEQFF. CDR3 DNA sequence: TGTGCCAGCAGTGAGAAGGAGCGGGAGAATGAGCAGTTCTTC.

The gene calls are TRBV2 and TRBJ2-7; weak D call: TRBD2 (5 bases). Deletions cut 6 bases from V and 4 bases from J, with 19 bases between. The CDR3 length is 15 residues. Germline CDR1 is SNHLY and CDR2 is FYNNEI. CDR3 nucleotides: TGTGCCAGCAGCGACCCTAGGAAGCGGCTTTACGAGCAGTACTTC. This gives the protein CASSDPRKRLYEQYF.

The table lists this clone with a few counts. The V and J genes are TRBV4-2 and TRBJ2-3, with 7 bases lining up with TRBD2. There are 17 residues in the CDR3. CDR1 and CDR2 from the germline V gene are LGHNA and YNFKEQ. With 2 bases clipped from V and 2 bases from J, the junction kept 10 bases outside the gene matches. The CDR3 coding sequence is TGTGCCAGCAGCCAAAGATTGGGAGCGGGAACCACAGATACGCAGTATTTT. Translated: CASSQRLGAGTTDTQYF.

The chain links TRBV9 to TRBJ2-1; 9 bases agree with TRBD2. After removal of 4 bases from V and 14 bases from J, the junction contained 16 bases not matched to a gene. Germline CDR1 reads SGDLS; CDR2 reads YYNGEE. CDR3 length: 15 residues. CDR3 in amino acids: CASSPSPGLAKPEFF. As DNA, the CDR3 is TGTGCCAGCAGCCCAAGCCCCGGACTAGCGAAACCTGAGTTCTTC.

The V gene is TRBV9, the J gene TRBJ2-7; possibly TRBD2 for D (5 bases). The CDR3 runs 14 residues. Germline-derived CDR1 and CDR2 are SGDLS and YYNGEE. Trimming shortened V by 4 bases and J by 0 bases, and 11 bases separated the two germline ends. The CDR3 reads CASSPGIHSYEQYF. In DNA form, the CDR3 reads TGTGCCAGCAGCCCCGGGATTCACTCCTACGAGCAGTACTTC.

This rearrangement joins TRBV15 to TRBJ2-6, with no clear D. The CDR3 contains 13 residues. Germline values: CDR1 LNHNV, CDR2 YYDKDF (reference sequence). The V end was cut by 2 bases, the J end by 9 bases, with 8 bases between. Here the CDR3 DNA reads TGTGCCACCAGCAGATCCCTATTCAACGTCCTGACTTTC. This codes for CATSRSLFNVLTF.

Only a few counts were recorded for this clone. The V gene is TRBV10-3, the J gene TRBJ2-1; 7 bases agree with TRBD2. CDR1 and CDR2 from the germline V gene are ENHRY and SYGVKD. The CDR3 consists of 15 residues. The V and J ends lost 6 bases and 4 bases, in that order; junction bases with no gene match: 9. This CDR3 is CAIREQPSGYNEQFF. DNA for the CDR3: TGTGCCATCAGGGAACAACCTAGCGGTTACAATGAGCAGTTCTTC.